Listed below are T cell receptor beta chains from one sample, sequenced in a study of cytomegalovirus exposure and HLA in healthy donors. TCRdb keeps only in-frame clones here, not all; method: immunoSEQ multiplex PCR. Of over 85,000 clones in the sample, roughly 84% were seen once. The material sequenced was PBMCs. The receptors were sampled from a young woman in good health and CMV-seropositive. The CDR3 runs from the conserved cysteine through the conserved F or W. The D gene is left open where the match is weak. Clone size is not always given. Where it is, it says once, few, many or a class for expanded clones.

v_call	clone_size	d_call	j_call	cdr3_aa	cdr3_nt
TRBV6-1	-	-	TRBJ1-1	CASSEVRDGAFF	TGTGCCAGCAGTGAAGTCAGGGATGGCGCTTTCTTT
TRBV5-1	-	-	TRBJ2-1	CASKYGERARMYNEQFF	TGCGCCAGCAAATATGGAGAGCGGGCACGCATGTACAATGAGCAGTTCTTC
TRBV10-2	few	TRBD1	TRBJ1-6	CASRSRDRADSPLHF	TGCGCCAGCAGGAGCCGGGACAGGGCGGATTCACCCCTCCACTTT
TRBV7-2	-	-	TRBJ2-7	CASSLAPEYEQYF	TGTGCCAGCAGCTTAGCTCCGGAGTACGAGCAGTACTTC
TRBV25-1	-	-	TRBJ1-4	CASSQGSNEKLFF	TGTGCCAGCTCTCAGGGAAGTAATGAAAAACTGTTTTTT
TRBV6-4	-	TRBD2	TRBJ2-3	CASSGTSGGTDTQYF	TGTGCCAGCAGTGGGACTAGCGGGGGCACAGATACGCAGTATTTT
TRBV7-6	-	TRBD2	TRBJ2-2	CASSPSGGGRKIIGELFF	TGTGCCAGCAGCCCCAGCGGCGGGGGGCGTAAGATTATCGGGGAGCTGTTTTTT
TRBV2	-	TRBD1	TRBJ1-1	CASRDRGNTEAFF	TGTGCCAGCCGGGACAGGGGGAACACTGAAGCTTTCTTT
TRBV19	-	TRBD1	TRBJ1-4	CASTLGQTSTNEKLFF	TGTGCCAGTACCCTGGGACAGACATCAACTAATGAAAAACTGTTTTTT
TRBV10-3	-	TRBD1	TRBJ1-4	CAISPDRGEAGLFF	TGTGCCATCAGCCCGGACAGGGGAGAGGCGGGACTGTTTTTT
TRBV6-5	-	TRBD1	TRBJ2-7	CASSYNRGVHEQYF	TGTGCCAGCAGTTACAACAGGGGGGTCCACGAGCAGTACTTC
TRBV11-2	-	TRBD1	TRBJ2-7	CASSTGTGDYEQYF	TGTGCCAGCAGTACGGGGACAGGCGACTACGAGCAGTACTTC
TRBV28	-	TRBD2	TRBJ2-1	CASSIPGLAESSYNEQFF	TGTGCCAGCAGTATTCCTGGGCTAGCGGAAAGCTCCTACAATGAGCAGTTCTTC
TRBV4-3	few	TRBD1	TRBJ1-6	CASSQDQGQGNSPLHF	TGCGCCAGCAGCCAAGATCAGGGACAGGGAAATTCACCCCTCCACTTT
TRBV6-5	once	TRBD2	TRBJ2-3	CASSSVLAGNTDTQYF	TGTGCCAGCAGTTCCGTGCTAGCGGGAAACACAGATACGCAGTATTTT
TRBV28	-	TRBD1	TRBJ2-5	CASSIRTGGKETQYF	TGTGCCAGCAGTATTCGGACAGGGGGGAAAGAGACCCAGTACTTC
TRBV7-9	few	TRBD2	TRBJ2-4	CASSLLAGGPGNIQYF	TGTGCCAGCAGCTTGCTAGCGGGGGGGCCGGGGAACATTCAGTACTTC
TRBV2	-	TRBD1	TRBJ1-4	CASSEEGAVNEKLFF	TGTGCCAGCAGTGAAGAGGGGGCTGTTAATGAAAAACTGTTTTTT
TRBV10-3	-	-	TRBJ1-2	CAISETTRSGLVGYTF	TGTGCCATCAGTGAGACCACAAGGTCAGGTCTTGTTGGCTACACCTTC
TRBV30	-	TRBD1	TRBJ2-4	CAWDRGDIQYF	TGTGCCTGGGACAGGGGAGACATTCAGTACTTC
TRBV4-1	-	-	TRBJ1-4	CASSPTAGMEGEKLFF	TGCGCCAGCAGCCCGACGGCGGGGATGGAGGGCGAAAAACTGTTTTTT
TRBV7-9	medium-sized	TRBD2	TRBJ2-7	CASSLPLAGEDSYEQYF	TGTGCCAGCAGCTTACCGCTAGCGGGGGAAGATTCCTACGAGCAGTACTTC
TRBV9	-	-	TRBJ2-3	CASSASGGVGTDTQYF	TGTGCCAGCAGCGCCTCTGGCGGGGTGGGCACAGATACGCAGTATTTT
TRBV7-9	-	TRBD2	TRBJ2-6	CASKGSGGGMRTGANVLTF	TGTGCCAGCAAAGGGAGCGGGGGGGGGATGAGGACTGGGGCCAACGTCCTGACTTTC
TRBV5-1	-	-	TRBJ2-3	CASSLALQGSTDTQYF	TGCGCCAGCAGCTTGGCCTTACAGGGAAGCACAGATACGCAGTATTTT
TRBV7-9	few	TRBD1	TRBJ1-2	CASSSFGQGGYTF	TGTGCCAGCAGCTCGTTTGGACAGGGAGGCTACACCTTC
TRBV9	-	-	TRBJ1-1	CASSGEGSTALGTEAFF	TGTGCCAGCAGCGGAGAGGGTTCAACAGCCTTGGGGACTGAAGCTTTCTTT
TRBV7-9	-	-	TRBJ2-7	CASSSTELYEQYF	TGTGCCAGCAGTTCTACAGAGCTCTACGAGCAGTACTTC
TRBV4-1	-	TRBD1	TRBJ1-2	CASSRGQGDYGYTF	TGCGCCAGCAGCCGAGGACAGGGGGACTATGGCTACACCTTC
TRBV4-2	-	TRBD2	TRBJ2-3	CASSQDQRGGPDTQYF	TGTGCCAGCAGCCAAGACCAGCGGGGGGGCCCAGATACGCAGTATTTT
TRBV9	once	TRBD1	TRBJ1-3	CASSGGGTASSGNTIYF	TGTGCCAGCAGCGGGGGCGGGACAGCTAGCTCTGGAAACACCATATATTTT
TRBV2	-	TRBD1	TRBJ1-2	CASTQGMDREGSYTF	TGTGCCAGTACCCAGGGAATGGACAGGGAAGGTAGCTACACCTTC
TRBV10-2	-	TRBD1	TRBJ1-5	CASRGQGRQPQHF	TGCGCCAGCAGGGGACAGGGGCGTCAGCCCCAGCATTTT
TRBV10-1	few	TRBD1	TRBJ2-7	CASSLNRGYEQYF	TGCGCCAGCAGTCTTAACAGGGGGTACGAGCAGTACTTC
TRBV5-1	-	-	TRBJ2-7	CASSLAVTGSGYEQYF	TGCGCCAGCAGCTTGGCCGTAACAGGGAGTGGTTACGAGCAGTACTTC
TRBV19	few	-	TRBJ2-1	CASSIVPEAREQFF	TGTGCCAGTAGTATTGTCCCGGAGGCTCGGGAGCAGTTCTTC
TRBV5-1	-	TRBD1	TRBJ1-5	CASSETGEDNQPQHF	TGCGCCAGCAGCGAAACAGGGGAGGACAATCAGCCCCAGCATTTT
TRBV19	-	-	TRBJ1-5	CASSKRWEQPQHF	TGTGCCAGTAGCAAACGCTGGGAGCAGCCCCAGCATTTT
TRBV6-6	-	-	TRBJ1-4	CASNLDTNEKLFF	TGTGCCAGCAATCTGGACACCAATGAAAAACTGTTTTTT
TRBV5-1	-	TRBD1	TRBJ2-3	CASSWTGGTDTQYF	TGCGCCAGCAGCTGGACAGGGGGCACAGATACGCAGTATTTT
TRBV5-1	-	TRBD1	TRBJ2-1	CASSSPQGSEQFF	TGCGCCAGCAGCTCCCCACAGGGGAGTGAGCAGTTCTTC
TRBV5-5	-	TRBD1	TRBJ1-6	CASSSQNTGTGYSPLHF	TGTGCCAGCAGTTCACAAAACACCGGGACAGGGTACTCACCCCTCCACTTT
TRBV28	-	TRBD1	TRBJ1-2	CASTLMDRDGYTF	TGTGCCAGCACTCTTATGGACAGGGACGGCTACACCTTC
TRBV30	-	TRBD1	TRBJ1-1	CAWSGTGGTEAFF	TGTGCCTGGAGTGGGACAGGGGGAACTGAAGCTTTCTTT
TRBV28	once	-	TRBJ2-2	CASSYSLSAGELFF	TGTGCCAGCAGTTACAGCCTTTCCGCCGGGGAGCTGTTTTTT
TRBV4-3	once	TRBD2	TRBJ2-3	CASSRVAGDTDTQYF	TGCGCCAGCAGCCGCGTAGCGGGGGACACAGATACGCAGTATTTT
TRBV7-7	-	TRBD1	TRBJ2-1	CASSRLGGQGDNEQFF	TGTGCCAGCAGCCGCCTGGGGGGACAGGGCGACAATGAGCAGTTCTTC
TRBV5-8	-	-	TRBJ2-3	CASSSPGEFNTQYF	TGTGCCAGCAGCTCCCCGGGGGAGTTTAATACGCAGTATTTT
TRBV4-3	-	-	TRBJ2-1	CASSQGMGRHNEQFF	TGCGCCAGCAGCCAAGGGATGGGCAGGCACAATGAGCAGTTCTTC
TRBV19	-	TRBD1	TRBJ1-5	CASSNTGVYSNQPQHF	TGTGCCAGTAGCAACACAGGGGTATATAGCAATCAGCCCCAGCATTTT
TRBV7-3	-	-	TRBJ2-1	CASSLSLTGNPYNEQFF	TGTGCCAGCAGTCTTTCCTTAACAGGGAACCCTTACAATGAGCAGTTCTTC
TRBV10-3	-	TRBD2	TRBJ2-1	CAISQLAGGPGEQFF	TGTGCCATCAGCCAACTAGCGGGGGGGCCGGGTGAGCAGTTCTTC
TRBV28	-	-	TRBJ2-5	CASSPYRVQETQYF	TGTGCCAGCAGTCCCTACAGGGTTCAAGAGACCCAGTACTTC
TRBV30	-	-	TRBJ1-2	CAWSSGLTQGHYGYTF	TGTGCCTGGAGCTCAGGATTAACCCAGGGCCACTATGGCTACACCTTC
TRBV4-1	-	TRBD2	TRBJ2-5	CASSRLPGAGDRRETQYF	TGCGCCAGCAGCCGGCTCCCGGGAGCGGGGGACCGTAGAGAGACCCAGTACTTC
TRBV6-5	-	-	TRBJ1-6	CASGLRSSYNSPLHF	TGTGCCAGCGGCCTACGGAGCTCCTATAATTCACCCCTCCACTTT
TRBV27	-	-	TRBJ2-7	CASSLGRSSYEQYF	TGTGCCAGCAGTTTAGGGAGAAGCTCCTACGAGCAGTACTTC
TRBV7-7	-	TRBD1	TRBJ2-2	CASSPKPGQGIRELFF	TGTGCCAGCAGCCCCAAACCGGGACAGGGGATCAGGGAGCTGTTTTTT
TRBV30	few	-	TRBJ1-2	CAWRGAGPLNYGYTF	TGTGCCTGGAGGGGTGCGGGGCCCCTTAACTATGGCTACACCTTC
TRBV19	-	TRBD2	TRBJ2-7	CASSSILAGNYEQYF	TGTGCCAGTAGTAGTATCCTAGCGGGGAACTACGAGCAGTACTTC